This T cell receptor beta chain was recovered during a study of identical twins. The CDR3 runs 16 residues. V was cut by 0 bases and J by 5 bases, with 16 bases left in between. In germline, CDR1 is ENHRY, CDR2 SYGVKD. The cDNA had a unique molecular identifier and a template-switch universal primer site. MiXCR, run by TCRdb on the 5' RACE reads, gives a single entry per CDR3 protein. The table lists hundreds of thousands of distinct CDR3 sequences, 9% to 15% of them singletons. This clonotype was seen only a few times. Its antigen is unknown. The study's findings and limits: While abundant cord blood beta clonotypes carried fewer insertions, memory repertoires showed no such pattern.

This sample was also put to use in a study of yellow fever vaccine responses in identical twins.

Sequenced input: PBMCs. The J gene is TRBJ2-5, the V gene TRBV10-3, with D possibly matching TRBD2 (5 bases). The source is a woman aged 18-29 years in good health. CDR3 nucleotide sequence: TGTGCCATCAGTGAGTCGGTCGTCGTGGGAGCTGAGACCCAGTACTTC. Encoded protein: CAISESVVVGAETQYF.